This T cell receptor beta chain was profiled in a study of T-cell memory formation after mild COVID-19. Study-level information: TCR clusters largely stayed donor specific.

TCRdb reprocessed the 5' RACE reads with MiXCR, giving one entry per CDR3 protein. The table shows roughly 170,000 distinct CDR3 sequences, with less than 20% occurring only once. Turning to this clonotype: The antigen is unknown.

Study outcomes and limitations: Clones contracting over day 15 to 85 were CD4/CD8 balanced, with later expanders leaning CD4+.

Germline values: CDR1 SGHTA, CDR2 FQGNSA. The CDR3 covers 13 residues. Trimming took 5 bases from V and 6 from J, leaving 14 bases between them. V is TRBV7-2 and J is TRBJ2-7, with D perhaps matching TRBD1 or TRBD2 (5 bases each). The sequence was collected from a man aged 18 to 30 who had mild COVID-19 (a few samples of this study predate the infection). Cell type and time point are not known. The sequencing input was PBMCs or a T cell subset sorted from them (not recorded which). CDR3 bases: TGTGCCAGCAGCACCCGTCAGGGACGCGAGCAGTACTTC. Translation gives CASSTRQGREQYF.